Following are 12 T cell receptor beta chains from one sample sequenced in a study of cytomegalovirus exposure and HLA in healthy donors. The PCR was carried out with 60 Vbeta primers and 13 Jbeta primers. Profiling relied on immunoSEQ multiplex PCR, and the TCRdb table lists in-frame clones only, not all of them. Counted here are 140,000 or so clones, roughly three quarters occurring once; the ten biggest clones make up 1.5% to 2%. The sequencing input was PBMCs. These receptors originate from a woman in her 30s in good health and CMV-seronegative.

V usage is TRBV28 and J usage is TRBJ1-2; 8 bases are a match to TRBD1. V shed 5 bases, J shed 5 bases, and the junction held 7 bases outside the gene matches. CDR3 length: 14 amino acids. Per germline, CDR1 MDHEN and CDR2 SYDVKM. The CDR3 spells CASSLQDRDYGYTF. The CDR3 region has the DNA TGTGCCAGCAGTCTCCAGGACAGGGATTATGGCTACACCTTC.

The sample holds a few counts of this clone. This chain uses TRBV10-3 with TRBJ1-1; D may be TRBD1 (6 bases). The CDR3 runs 13 residues. The V gene's germline CDR1 is ENHRY and CDR2 SYGVKD. Trimming left V 6 bases short and J 4 bases short, with 12 bases between. As DNA, the CDR3 is TGTGCCATCAGCAGCACAGGGAGCACTGAAGCTTTCTTT. Its protein product is CAISSTGSTEAFF.

Comments on this clone: At one boundary the junction diverges from the germline segment, which might be a read error. This rearrangement joins TRBV5-1 to TRBJ2-7; the D gene is possibly TRBD2 (5 bases). Germline CDR1 reads SGHRS; CDR2 reads YFSETQ. The CDR3 loop spans 15 amino acids. The CDR3 bases are TGTGCCAGCAGTGATGACCCCCGAGGGTCCTACGAGCAGTACTTC. Protein: CASSDDPRGSYEQYF.

The chain recombines TRBV6-1 with TRBJ2-1; 10 bases map to TRBD2. Germline V gene lookup returns CDR1 MNHNS and CDR2 SASEGT. The V segment lost 1 base and the J segment 8 bases; nucleotides outside the gene matches: 5. The CDR3 totals 15 residues. CDR3 residues: CASSEGTSGPDEQFF. In DNA form, the CDR3 reads TGTGCCAGCAGTGAAGGGACTAGCGGCCCCGATGAGCAGTTCTTC.

This clone was observed a handful of times. V is TRBV5-6 and J is TRBJ1-5; D ambiguous. V dropped 5 bases and J dropped 4 bases, with 10 bases sitting between them. Germline CDR1 reads SGHDT; CDR2 reads YYEEEE. There are 13 residues in the CDR3. The CDR3 nucleotides are TGTGCCAGCAGTTTAGCCCTTAATCAGCCCCAGCATTTT. It codes for CASSLALNQPQHF.

The CDR3 loop reads CASRRQGAADTQYF. CDR3 sequence (DNA): TGTGCCAGTCGCCGGCAGGGGGCTGCAGATACGCAGTATTTT. The V and J genes are TRBV2 and TRBJ2-3; 8 bases are a match to TRBD1. The CDR3 sequence is 14 residues long. Losses at the gene ends were 9 bases for V and 4 bases for J; bases not matched to a gene: 9. Germline assignment: CDR1 SNHLY and CDR2 FYNNEI.

This clone was observed a handful of times. The chain employs TRBV5-4 and TRBJ1-1; 7 bases map to TRBD1. CDR3 length: 14 amino acids. The ends lost 3 bases at V and 0 bases at J; junction bases unmatched: 2. The V gene's germline CDR1 is SGHNT and CDR2 YYREEE (reference sequence). The CDR3 here is CASSSTGLNTEAFF. As DNA, the CDR3 is TGTGCCAGCAGCTCGACAGGGCTGAACACTGAAGCTTTCTTT.

This chain connects TRBV9 to TRBJ1-3, with 7 nucleotides matching TRBD1. V dropped 4 bases and J dropped 1; count of bases not matched to a gene: 8. The CDR3 is made up of 16 amino acids. Per germline, CDR1 SGDLS and CDR2 YYNGEE. Here the CDR3 reads CASSPQGGHSGNTIYF. DNA of the CDR3: TGTGCCAGCAGCCCCCAAGGGGGCCATTCTGGAAACACCATATATTTT.

The V and J genes are TRBV6-6 and TRBJ2-1; tentative D call: TRBD2 (7 bases). Germline CDR1 MNHNY, CDR2 SVGAGI (reference sequence). The V gene lost 6 bases and the J gene lost 7 bases, with 16 bases spanning the gap. There are 14 residues in the CDR3. CDR3 nucleotide sequence: TGTGCCAGCAGCGGTGAGGGGGGGAGAAATGAGCAGTTCTTC. As protein: CASSGEGGRNEQFF.

The rearrangement links TRBV19 to TRBJ1-1; tentative D call: TRBD1 (6 bases). The CDR3 consists of 14 residues. Looked up from germline, CDR1 is LNHDA and CDR2 is SQIVND (reference sequence). V shed 6 bases and J shed 2 bases, with 13 bases lying between them. The CDR3 reads CASSQGGANTEAFF. In DNA, the CDR3 is TGTGCCAGTAGCCAAGGGGGAGCAAACACTGAAGCTTTCTTT.

The DNA for the CDR3 is TGTGCCAGGGGGGGGTCCCGGACAAAAAGCTCCTACGAGCAGTACGTC. It codes for CARGGSRTKSSYEQYV. This chain uses TRBV11-3 with TRBJ2-7, with TRBD2 identical over 7 bases. This CDR3 is built from 16 residues. Unmatched junction bases numbered 14, after V lost 9 bases and J lost 0 bases. CDR1 and CDR2 from the germline V gene are SGHNT and YENEEA.

V gene TRBV14 combines with J gene TRBJ2-7, with D possibly TRBD2 on 5 matching bases. This CDR3 has 16 residues. CDR1 and CDR2 (germline): SGHDN, FVKESK. Trimming took 0 bases from V and 7 from J, leaving 19 bases between them. This chain's CDR3 is CASSQELPGMGGEQYF. For the CDR3, the DNA is TGTGCCAGCAGCCAAGAATTGCCCGGGATGGGTGGGGAGCAGTACTTC.